Only one count was recorded for the clone carrying this TCR beta chain. TCRdb reprocessed the 5' RACE reads via MiXCR and lists one record per CDR3 protein. The table includes tens of thousands of distinct CDR3 sequences, 13% detected once. The CDR3 sequence is 15 residues long. J gave up 1 base and V 3 bases, and 6 bases lay outside the gene matches. CDR1 and CDR2 from the germline V gene are MNHEY and SVGEGT. The data were taken from a study of early T cells in non-severe SARS-CoV-2 infection. The chain employs TRBV6-2 or TRBV6-3 and TRBJ2-7, with TRBD2 matching over 7 bases. Sequencing input: whole blood. This TCR derives from an adult who was a healthcare worker with PCR-confirmed SARS-CoV-2 infection or an uninfected control (not recorded which). The CDR3: CASSYSRLASYEQYF. Here the CDR3 DNA reads TGTGCCAGCAGTTATTCGAGACTAGCATCCTACGAGCAGTACTTC.